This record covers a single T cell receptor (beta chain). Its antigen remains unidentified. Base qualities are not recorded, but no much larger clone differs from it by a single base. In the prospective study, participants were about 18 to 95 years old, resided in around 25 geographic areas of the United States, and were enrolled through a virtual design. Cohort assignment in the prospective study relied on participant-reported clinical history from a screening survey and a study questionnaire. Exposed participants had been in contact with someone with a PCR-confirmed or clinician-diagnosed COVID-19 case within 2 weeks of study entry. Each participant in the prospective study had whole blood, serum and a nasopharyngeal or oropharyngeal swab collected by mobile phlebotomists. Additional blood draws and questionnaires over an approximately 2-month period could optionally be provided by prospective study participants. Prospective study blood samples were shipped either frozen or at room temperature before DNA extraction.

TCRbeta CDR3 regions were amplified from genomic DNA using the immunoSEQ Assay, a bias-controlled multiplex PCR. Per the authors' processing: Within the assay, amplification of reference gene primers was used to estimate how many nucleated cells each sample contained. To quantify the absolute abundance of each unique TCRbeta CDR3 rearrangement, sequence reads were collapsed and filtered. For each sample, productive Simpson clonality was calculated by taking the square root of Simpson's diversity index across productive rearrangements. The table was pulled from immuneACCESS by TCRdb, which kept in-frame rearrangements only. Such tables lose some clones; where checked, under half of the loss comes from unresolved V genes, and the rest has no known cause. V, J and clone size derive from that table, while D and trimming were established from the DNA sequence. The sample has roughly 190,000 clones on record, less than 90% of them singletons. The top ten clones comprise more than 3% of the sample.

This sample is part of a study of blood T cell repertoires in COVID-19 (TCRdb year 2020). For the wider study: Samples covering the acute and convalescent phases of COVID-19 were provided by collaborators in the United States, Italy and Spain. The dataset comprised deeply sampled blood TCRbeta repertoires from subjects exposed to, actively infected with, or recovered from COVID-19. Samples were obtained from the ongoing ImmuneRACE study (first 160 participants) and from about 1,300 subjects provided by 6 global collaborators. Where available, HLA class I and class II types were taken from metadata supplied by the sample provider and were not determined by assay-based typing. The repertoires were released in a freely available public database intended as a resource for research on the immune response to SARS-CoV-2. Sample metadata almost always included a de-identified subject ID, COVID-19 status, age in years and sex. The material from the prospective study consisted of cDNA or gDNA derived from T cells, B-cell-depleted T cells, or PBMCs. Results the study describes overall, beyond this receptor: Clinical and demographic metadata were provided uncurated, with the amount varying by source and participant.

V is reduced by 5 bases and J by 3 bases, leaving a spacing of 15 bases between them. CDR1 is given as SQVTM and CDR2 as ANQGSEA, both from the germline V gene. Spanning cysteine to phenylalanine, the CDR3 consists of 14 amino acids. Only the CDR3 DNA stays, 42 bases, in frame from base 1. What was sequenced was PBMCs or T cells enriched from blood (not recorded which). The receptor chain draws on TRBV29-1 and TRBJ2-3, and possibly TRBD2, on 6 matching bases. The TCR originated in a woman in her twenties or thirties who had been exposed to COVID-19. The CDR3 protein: CSVPPIGGTDTQYF. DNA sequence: TGCAGCGTTCCTCCGATCGGGGGAACAGATACGCAGTATTTT.